The following is a TCR beta chain sequence with its context. Its antigen is still unknown. HCMV-specific IgG was detected in serum with a commercial ELISA kit to determine HCMV serostatus. Peripheral blood mononuclear cells were isolated from blood by Ficoll density gradient centrifugation. Measured from the cysteine to the phenylalanine, the CDR3 is 12 residues long. Only the protein is on record. TCRdb shows the sequencer as Illumina HiSeq 2000. The TCR beta cDNA libraries were made using 5'RACE template switching, a step that added both a universal primer site and unique molecular identifiers. Synthesis of cDNA was primed from the TCR beta constant segment and was followed by two consecutive PCR amplification steps. Concerning the study's data processing: MIGEC handled demultiplexing of the reads and grouping by UMI, while MiTCR was used to assemble and quantify clonotypes. To remove erroneous sequences, TCR cDNA sequences were retained only when supported by two or more reads. The tcR package was used for downstream repertoire analysis, with clonotypes matched between fractions based on CDR3 nucleotide sequence plus V segment. Antigen specificity was annotated against VDJdb with VDJmatch, allowing one amino acid substitution in CDR3. After reprocessing by TCRdb, each CDR3 protein sequence is one entry, and no DNA is given. TCRdb's processing, not the study's, gives the V and J calls here. The table held for this sample gives about 300,000 distinct CDR3 sequences. The leading ten clones occupy around 4.3% of the sample.

These data originate in a study of T cells expressing NK-cell markers (dated by TCRdb to 2018 to 2020). For the wider study: TCR beta-chain repertoires were profiled in sorted CD3+CD56+NKG2C+, CD3+CD56+NKG2C- and CD3+CD56-NKG2C+ T-cell subsets from several donors. Seven of the eight sequenced donors were HCMV-seropositive and one was HCMV-seronegative. Randomly selected healthy volunteers, three men and five women, were used as the eight sequenced donors. Sequencing of the libraries produced 2 x 150 bp reads on Illumina HiSeq 2000/2500, MiSeq or NextSeq. Overall results and qualifications from the work: It remained unclear whether the expanded NKG2C-expressing T cell clones were specific for HCMV antigens. Those dominant clonotypes were again the most abundant among CD3+CD56-NKG2C+ cells in several donors, at roughly 25-60.1%. In several donors, the dominant CD3+CD56+NKG2C+ clonotypes were among the top 10 CD8+ clonotypes and accounted for about 1.0-7.5% of CD8+ T cells.

The TCR was taken from a woman aged 18 to 75 in good health. Sequencing was carried out using blood T cells: a sorted CD56 or NKG2C T cell subset, CD4+ or CD8+ T cells, or bulk PBMC T cells (not recorded which). Recombination connected TRBV12-3 or TRBV12-4 to TRBJ2-2. The CDR3 loop reads CASSFRAGELFF.